Listed below are T cell receptor beta chains from one sample, sequenced in a study of a mutant IDH1 vaccine in newly diagnosed glioma. Only in-frame clones appear in the TCRdb table, and some are missing; sequencing was by immunoSEQ multiplex PCR. The table includes tens of thousands of clones, more than 75% detected once. For these receptors, no antigen is known. The specimen was PBMCs, collected from a glioma patient whose treatment included an IDH1 peptide vaccine. These receptors were obtained from a man between 40 and 49 years old with glioma. Both conserved end residues are part of each CDR3. The D gene is left open where the match is weak. Clone size appears in some rows only: once, few, many, or a class for an expanded clone.

size	D	V	J	CDR3	DNA
few	TRBD2	TRBV9	TRBJ2-7	CASSVGSGRVYEQYF	TGTGCCAGCAGCGTAGGTAGCGGGAGGGTGTACGAGCAGTACTTC
-	TRBD1	TRBV7-3	TRBJ1-1	CASRQQGDTEAFF	TGTGCCAGCAGGCAGCAGGGGGACACTGAAGCTTTCTTT
-	-	TRBV7-9	TRBJ2-5	CASSLAALAEETQYF	TGTGCCAGCAGCTTAGCGGCCCTAGCAGAAGAGACCCAGTACTTC
-	-	TRBV12-5	TRBJ1-2	CASWGYSYTF	TGTGCTAGTTGGGGGTATAGCTACACCTTC
-	TRBD1	TRBV12-5	TRBJ1-4	CASGGTVIGEKLFF	TGTGCTAGTGGTGGGACAGTAATCGGGGAAAAACTGTTTTTT
-	TRBD2	TRBV9	TRBJ2-7	CASSVVPSGSLSEQYF	TGTGCCAGCAGCGTAGTCCCTAGCGGGAGTTTGTCCGAGCAGTACTTC
-	TRBD1	TRBV12-5	TRBJ1-1	CASGLQGYTEAFF	TGTGCTAGTGGTTTACAGGGGTACACTGAAGCTTTCTTT
-	-	TRBV6-1	TRBJ1-4	CASSESGFNEKLFF	TGTGCCAGCAGTGAATCGGGGTTTAATGAAAAACTGTTTTTT
few	-	TRBV9	TRBJ2-7	CASSQLGNEQYF	TGTGCCAGCAGCCAACTAGGGAACGAGCAGTACTTC
-	-	TRBV5-1	TRBJ1-2	CASSDDGNYGYTF	TGCGCCAGCAGCGATGACGGAAACTATGGCTACACCTTC
-	-	TRBV2	TRBJ2-7	CASSANSYEQYF	TGTGCCAGCAGCGCAAACTCCTACGAGCAGTACTTC
-	-	TRBV5-1	TRBJ2-7	CASSLEGLGGADTYEQYF	TGCGCCAGCAGCTTGGAGGGTTTAGGGGGAGCGGACACCTACGAGCAGTACTTC
-	TRBD1	TRBV2	TRBJ1-5	CASALDRGDNQPQHF	TGTGCCAGCGCCCTCGACAGGGGGGACAATCAGCCCCAGCATTTT
-	TRBD2	TRBV5-6	TRBJ2-7	CASSDSGRNEQYF	TGTGCCAGCAGCGATAGCGGGAGGAACGAGCAGTACTTC
-	TRBD2	TRBV7-8	TRBJ2-6	CASSPPSGVSGANVLTF	TGTGCCAGCAGCCCCCCAAGCGGGGTCTCTGGGGCCAACGTCCTGACTTTC
-	-	TRBV19	TRBJ1-1	CASSIGNGPEAFF	TGTGCCAGTAGTATAGGTAATGGCCCTGAAGCTTTCTTT
once	-	TRBV29-1	TRBJ1-1	CSVPLQSGEKAFF	TGCAGCGTTCCACTACAGAGTGGTGAAAAAGCTTTCTTT
-	-	TRBV19	TRBJ2-7	CASSITGSSYEQYF	TGTGCCAGTAGTATTACGGGCAGCTCCTACGAGCAGTACTTC
-	-	TRBV14	TRBJ2-3	CASSPDLGADTQYF	TGTGCCAGCAGCCCAGACTTGGGGGCAGATACGCAGTATTTT
-	TRBD1	TRBV5-1	TRBJ2-3	CASSFRGRTDTQYF	TGCGCCAGCAGCTTCAGGGGGCGAACAGATACGCAGTATTTT
once	-	TRBV5-4	TRBJ2-1	CASSFLEDEQFF	TGTGCCAGCAGCTTCCTAGAGGATGAGCAGTTCTTC
-	TRBD2	TRBV19	TRBJ2-7	CASTLAGDWGEQYF	TGTGCCAGCACACTAGCGGGAGACTGGGGGGAGCAGTACTTC
-	-	TRBV11-3	TRBJ2-2	CASSLRGSVNTGELFF	TGTGCCAGCAGCTTACGAGGGTCCGTAAACACCGGGGAGCTGTTTTTT
-	TRBD2	TRBV10-3	TRBJ2-7	CAIASASGRYEQYF	TGTGCCATCGCCTCAGCTAGCGGGAGATACGAGCAGTACTTC
-	TRBD1	TRBV18	TRBJ2-1	CASSTTGQGAVEQFF	TGTGCCAGCTCGACCACGGGACAGGGGGCTGTTGAGCAGTTCTTC
-	TRBD1	TRBV6-4	TRBJ1-1	CASARQGNTEAFF	TGTGCCAGCGCGAGACAGGGGAACACTGAAGCTTTCTTT
-	-	TRBV4-1	TRBJ2-5	CASSFLQGQETQYF	TGCGCCAGCAGCTTCCTTCAGGGTCAAGAGACCCAGTACTTC
once	TRBD1	TRBV7-2	TRBJ2-3	CASRLTGVSTDTQYF	TGTGCCAGCAGACTGACAGGGGTTAGTACAGATACGCAGTATTTT
-	-	TRBV7-9	TRBJ2-1	CASSGRRDNEQFF	TGTGCCAGCAGCGGACGACGCGACAATGAGCAGTTCTTC
-	TRBD1	TRBV2	TRBJ1-5	CASSEPTGGLQPQHF	TGTGCCAGCAGTGAGCCCACAGGGGGCTTACAGCCCCAGCATTTT
-	-	TRBV29-1	TRBJ2-2	CSVASRQGMTGELFF	TGCAGCGTTGCATCCCGGCAGGGAATGACCGGGGAGCTGTTTTTT
once	-	TRBV18	TRBJ2-7	CASSPPSGSSYEQYF	TGTGCCAGCTCACCACCTTCAGGGAGCTCCTACGAGCAGTACTTC
-	TRBD2	TRBV6-6	TRBJ2-1	CASTGGEHNEQFF	TGTGCCAGCACCGGGGGGGAGCACAATGAGCAGTTCTTC
-	-	TRBV29-1	TRBJ2-2	CSTRGQANTGELFF	TGCAGCACGCGGGGGCAGGCGAACACCGGGGAGCTGTTTTTT
once	-	TRBV27	TRBJ2-7	CASRRDTTYEQYF	TGTGCCAGCAGGAGGGACACAACCTACGAGCAGTACTTC
-	-	TRBV6-6	TRBJ2-7	CASSTLNEQYF	TGTGCCAGCAGTACCCTAAACGAGCAGTACTTC
-	-	TRBV5-4	TRBJ1-2	CASSPGTLDDYGYTF	TGTGCCAGCAGCCCCGGGACACTGGACGACTATGGCTACACCTTC
-	-	TRBV6-5	TRBJ2-7	CASSARRASSYEQYF	TGTGCCAGCAGTGCCCGGCGGGCCAGCTCCTACGAGCAGTACTTC
-	-	TRBV5-4	TRBJ2-7	CASSAGQEQYF	TGTGCCAGCAGCGCCGGACAGGAGCAGTACTTC
-	-	TRBV5-6	TRBJ2-1	CASSRDFLTSYNEQFF	TGTGCCAGCAGCCGGGACTTCTTAACTTCCTACAATGAGCAGTTCTTC
-	-	TRBV6-1	TRBJ2-7	CASSEGGRAYEQYF	TGTGCCAGCAGTGAAGGTGGCAGGGCCTACGAGCAGTACTTC
-	TRBD2	TRBV6-5	TRBJ2-7	CASSTIAGAPYEQYF	TGTGCCAGCAGCACTATAGCGGGAGCCCCCTACGAGCAGTACTTC
-	TRBD1	TRBV5-4	TRBJ2-7	CASSPGTGPTYEQYF	TGTGCCAGCAGCCCCGGGACAGGGCCGACCTACGAGCAGTACTTC
-	-	TRBV29-1	TRBJ2-3	CSVLPSRDTQYF	TGCAGCGTCCTTCCTAGCCGGGATACGCAGTATTTT
once	TRBD2	TRBV13	TRBJ2-3	CASRGWTSGKTDTQYF	TGTGCCAGCAGAGGCTGGACTAGCGGGAAAACAGATACGCAGTATTTT
-	-	TRBV5-1	TRBJ2-7	CASSLEATSSYEQYF	TGCGCCAGCAGCTTGGAGGCCACGAGCTCCTACGAGCAGTACTTC
-	-	TRBV5-5	TRBJ2-7	CASSLGNYEQYF	TGTGCCAGCAGCTTGGGGAACTACGAGCAGTACTTC
-	TRBD2	TRBV23-1	TRBJ2-7	CASSQRLAEPRGNEQYF	TGCGCCAGCAGTCAGCGACTAGCGGAACCTAGGGGGAACGAGCAGTACTTC
-	-	TRBV5-1	TRBJ1-4	CASSLVGTNEKLFF	TGCGCCAGCAGCTTGGTCGGAACTAATGAAAAACTGTTTTTT
-	-	TRBV21-1	TRBJ1-1	CASSKQGLPFTEAFF	TGTGCCAGCAGCAAACAGGGTCTCCCGTTCACTGAAGCTTTCTTT
-	-	TRBV4-1	TRBJ2-7	CASSVAGPYLGEQYF	TGCGCCAGCAGCGTAGCCGGGCCCTACCTGGGCGAGCAGTACTTC
-	-	TRBV18	TRBJ1-3	CASSPPDHLGGNTIYF	TGTGCCAGCTCACCCCCAGATCATTTGGGAGGAAACACCATATATTTT
-	TRBD2	TRBV5-4	TRBJ2-3	CASSLTVREGQYF	TGTGCCAGCAGCTTGACCGTGCGGGAGGGGCAGTATTTT
-	TRBD1	TRBV7-9	TRBJ1-5	CASSSQGVQPQHF	TGTGCCAGCAGCTCACAGGGGGTACAGCCCCAGCATTTT